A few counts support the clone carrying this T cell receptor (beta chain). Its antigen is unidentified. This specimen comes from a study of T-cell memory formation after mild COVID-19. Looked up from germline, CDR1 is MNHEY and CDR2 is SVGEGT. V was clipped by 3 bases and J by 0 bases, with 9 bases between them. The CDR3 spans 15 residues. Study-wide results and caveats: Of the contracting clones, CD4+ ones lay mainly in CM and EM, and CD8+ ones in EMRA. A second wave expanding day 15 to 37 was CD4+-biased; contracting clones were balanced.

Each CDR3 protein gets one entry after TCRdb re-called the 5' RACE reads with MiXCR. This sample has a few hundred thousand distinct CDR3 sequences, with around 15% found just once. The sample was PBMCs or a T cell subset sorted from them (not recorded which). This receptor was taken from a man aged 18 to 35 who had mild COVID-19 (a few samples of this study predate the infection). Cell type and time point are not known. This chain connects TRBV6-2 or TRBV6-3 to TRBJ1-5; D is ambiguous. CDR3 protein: CASSYYSYSNQPQHF. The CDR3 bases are TGTGCCAGCAGTTATTACAGCTATAGCAATCAGCCCCAGCATTTT.